Shown below are 12 T cell receptor beta chains from a single sample sequenced in a study of T cell repertoires in ileal Crohn's disease. TCRdb's copy holds only in-frame clones and misses some; the assay was immunoSEQ multiplex PCR. The sample lists some 4,000 clones; around four fifths were seen once. Indicated time point: inflamed ileum from the surgical specimen. Sequenced input: ileal tissue. These receptors were taken from an adult with Crohn's disease.

The table lists this clone with a few counts. The chain carries TRBV7-9 and TRBJ1-1; TRBD1 aligns across 8 bases. With V trimmed by 5 bases and J by 4 bases, 6 bases remained unmatched. The CDR3 contains 14 residues. CDR1 and CDR2 from the germline V gene are SEHNR and FQNEAQ (reference sequence). The CDR3 protein is CASSLGQGVTEAFF. For the CDR3, the DNA is TGTGCCAGCAGCCTCGGACAGGGAGTCACTGAAGCTTTCTTT.

The V and J genes are TRBV10-3 and TRBJ2-3, with D possibly being TRBD1 (5 bases). This CDR3 comprises 14 residues. V lost 6 bases and J lost 2, with 12 bases in between. Germline lookup yields CDR1 ENHRY and CDR2 SYGVKD. CDR3 sequence reads: CAIRGTGYTDTQYF. The CDR3 region has the DNA TGTGCCATCAGGGGTACAGGTTACACAGATACGCAGTATTTT.

The chain joins TRBV7-6 to TRBJ2-3; D is undetermined. Germline V gives CDR1 SGHVS, CDR2 FNYEAQ. CDR3 length equals 16 residues. Between the trimmed V and J ends, which lost 1 base and 1 base, there was a span of 12 bases. The CDR3 region is CASSLGASARTDTQYF. CDR3 DNA: TGTGCCAGCAGCTTAGGGGCGTCAGCTCGCACAGATACGCAGTATTTT. The entire variable domain, with the rest obtained from reference TRBV7-6 and TRBJ2-3, is as follows: GAGVSQSPRYKVTKRGQDVALRCDPISGHVSLYWYRQALGQGPEFLTYFNYEAQQDKSGLPNDRFSAERPEGSISTLTIQRTEQRDSAMYRCASSLGASARTDTQYFGPGTRLTVL.

CDR3 protein: CASSPGVNTIYF. As DNA, the CDR3 is TGTGCCAGTTCGCCGGGGGTCAACACCATATATTTT. The V and J genes are TRBV25-1 and TRBJ1-3; tentative D call: TRBD1 (5 bases). The germline V gene has CDR1 MGHDK and CDR2 SYGVNS. This CDR3 has 12 amino acids. Deletions cut 9 bases from V and 7 bases from J, with 13 bases between.

This clone was seen a few times. This sequence joins TRBV5-6 and TRBJ2-5, with no clear D. CDR1 SGHDT and CDR2 YYEEEE come from the germline V gene. Trimming took 3 bases from V and 5 from J, leaving 8 bases between them. This CDR3 contains 12 residues. This CDR3 reads CASSWSRETQYF. The CDR3, as DNA: TGTGCCAGCAGCTGGAGCCGTGAGACCCAGTACTTC.

This clone was seen just once. The chain joins TRBV6-6 to TRBJ2-1; perhaps TRBD2 as D (6 bases). In germline, CDR1 is MNHNY, CDR2 SVGAGI (reference sequence). V lost 10 bases and J 0 bases, leaving 16 bases between the germline ends. The CDR3 is 15 residues long. This CDR3 reads CATLRRLDSYNEQFF. The DNA of the CDR3 is TGTGCCACTTTACGAAGACTAGACTCCTACAATGAGCAGTTCTTC.

V is TRBV27 and J is TRBJ2-2, with TRBD2 matching over 7 bases. The CDR3 covers 15 residues. J gave up 1 base and V 3 bases, and 2 bases lay outside the gene matches. The germline V gene encodes CDR1 MNHEY and CDR2 SMNVEV (reference sequence). The CDR3 DNA sequence: TGTGCCAGCAGTTTGAGGACTAGGAACACCGGGGAGCTGTTTTTT. Translation gives CASSLRTRNTGELFF.

A few counts support this clone. The CDR3: CASSLGPQANSPLHF. CDR3 coding DNA: TGTGCCAGCAGCTTGGGCCCCCAGGCCAATTCACCCCTCCACTTT. The chain joins TRBV5-6 to TRBJ1-6; D ambiguous. Germline V gene sequence: CDR1 SGHDT, CDR2 YYEEEE. V lost 0 bases, J lost 7 bases, and 11 bases lay in between. The CDR3 totals 15 residues.

The rearrangement links TRBV7-6 to TRBJ2-1; the match to TRBD2 covers 11 bases. This CDR3 spans 15 amino acids. The germline V gene has CDR1 SGHVS and CDR2 FNYEAQ. V gave up 1 base and J gave up 9 bases; unmatched junction bases: 5. The CDR3 here is CASSLGTSGSTEQFF. In DNA, the CDR3 is TGTGCCAGCAGCTTAGGAACTAGCGGGAGTACTGAGCAGTTCTTC.

The chain recombines TRBV7-9 with TRBJ2-7, with D unclear. The germline gives CDR1 SEHNR, CDR2 FQNEAQ (reference sequence). V shed 1 base and J shed 6 bases, with 10 bases lying between them. This CDR3 comprises 13 residues. The CDR3 nucleotides read TGTGCCAGCAGCTTAGATTCCCCTGGCGAGCAGTACTTC. Translated, it gives CASSLDSPGEQYF.

The genes are TRBV28 and TRBJ2-7; D remains unclear. The germline V and J ends were trimmed by 4 bases and 3 bases, with 7 bases remaining between them. CDR3 length: 12 residues. The germline V gene encodes CDR1 MDHEN and CDR2 SYDVKM. CDR3 coding DNA: TGTGCCAGCAGTTACACGAACTACGAGCAGTACTTC. It translates to CASSYTNYEQYF.

The gene calls are TRBV5-4 and TRBJ2-3, with D perhaps matching TRBD2 (5 bases). CDR3 length equals 15 residues. V was pared by 5 bases and J by 0 bases, with 13 bases between. CDR1 and CDR2 (germline): SGHNT, YYREEE (reference sequence). The CDR3 DNA reads as TGTGCCAGCAGTTCTCTAGCTTCCAGCACAGATACGCAGTATTTT. Its protein product is CASSSLASSTDTQYF.